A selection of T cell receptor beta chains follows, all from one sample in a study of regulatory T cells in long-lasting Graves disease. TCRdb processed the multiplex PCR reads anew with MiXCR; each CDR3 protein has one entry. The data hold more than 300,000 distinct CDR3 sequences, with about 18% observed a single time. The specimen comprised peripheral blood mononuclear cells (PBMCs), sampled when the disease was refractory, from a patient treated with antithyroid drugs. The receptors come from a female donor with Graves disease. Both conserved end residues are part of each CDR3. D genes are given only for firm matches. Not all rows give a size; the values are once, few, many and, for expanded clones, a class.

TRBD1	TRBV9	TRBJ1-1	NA	CASSTQQGALNTEAFF	TGTGCCAGCAGCACCCAACAGGGGGCCTTAAACACTGAAGCTTTCTTT
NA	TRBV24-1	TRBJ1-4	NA	CAPQDEPNEKLFF	TGTGCCCCACAGGATGAACCTAATGAAAAACTGTTTTTT
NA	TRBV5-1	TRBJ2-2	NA	CASSRLVTGELFF	TGCGCCAGCAGCCGACTAGTTACCGGGGAGCTGTTTTTT
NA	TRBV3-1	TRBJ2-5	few	CASSDLPRATRVQETQYF	TGTGCCAGCAGCGACCTCCCCCGGGCGACGAGGGTCCAAGAGACCCAGTACTTC
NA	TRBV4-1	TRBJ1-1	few	CASSLRALDAGSAFF	TGCGCCAGCAGCCTACGGGCCCTCGACGCGGGTTCAGCTTTCTTT
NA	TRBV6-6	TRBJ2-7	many	CASSYSSRGSGYEQYF	TGTGCCAGCAGTTACTCGAGCCGGGGATCAGGCTACGAGCAGTACTTC
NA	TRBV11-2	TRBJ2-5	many	CASSLGEKETQYF	TGTGCCAGCAGCTTAGGGGAAAAAGAGACCCAGTACTTC
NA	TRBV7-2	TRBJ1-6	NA	CASSLEPSSSYNSPLHF	TGTGCCAGCAGCTTAGAACCCTCCAGCTCCTATAATTCACCCCTCCACTTT
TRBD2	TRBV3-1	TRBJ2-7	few	CASSPRGGDEQYF	TGTGCCAGCAGCCCACGGGGGGGGGACGAGCAGTACTTC
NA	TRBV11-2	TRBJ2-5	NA	CASSFGGPRETQYF	TGTGCCAGCAGCTTCGGGGGCCCGAGGGAGACCCAGTACTTC
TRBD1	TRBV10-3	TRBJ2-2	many	CAIRPQGEAGELFF	TGTGCCATCAGGCCACAGGGGGAGGCCGGGGAGCTGTTTTTT
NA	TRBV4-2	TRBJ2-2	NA	CASSHSRQNTGELFF	TGTGCCAGCAGCCACTCTAGGCAGAACACCGGGGAGCTGTTTTTT
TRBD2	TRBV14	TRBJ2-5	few	CASSRLAGWGQETQYF	TGTGCCAGCAGCCGACTAGCGGGGTGGGGCCAAGAGACCCAGTACTTC
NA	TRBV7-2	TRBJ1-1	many	CASSRGAGRLTEAFF	TGTGCCAGCAGCCGAGGGGCAGGGAGGTTAACTGAAGCTTTCTTT
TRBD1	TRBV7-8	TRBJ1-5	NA	CASSPAFGTGNQPQHF	TGTGCCAGCAGCCCTGCTTTTGGGACAGGGAATCAGCCCCAGCATTTT
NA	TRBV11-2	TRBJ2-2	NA	CASSASGPGELFF	TGTGCCAGCAGTGCCTCGGGCCCCGGGGAGCTGTTTTTT
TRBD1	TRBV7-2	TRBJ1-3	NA	CASRDRAYGNTIYF	TGTGCCAGCCGAGACAGGGCTTACGGAAACACCATATATTTT
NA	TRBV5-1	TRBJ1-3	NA	CASSLGHSGNTIYF	TGCGCCAGCAGCTTGGGTCACTCTGGAAACACCATATATTTT
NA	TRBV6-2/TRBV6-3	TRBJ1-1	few	CASSYPPERLDTEAFF	TGTGCCAGCAGTTACCCCCCGGAGCGCCTCGACACTGAAGCTTTCTTT
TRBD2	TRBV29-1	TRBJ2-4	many	CSAGTSGLAKNIQYF	TGCAGCGCCGGGACTAGCGGACTAGCCAAAAACATTCAGTACTTC
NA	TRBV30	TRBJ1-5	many	CAWSGGSSNQPQHF	TGTGCCTGGAGTGGAGGGAGTAGCAATCAGCCCCAGCATTTT
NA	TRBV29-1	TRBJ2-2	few	CSAGRGTGELFF	TGCAGCGCCGGAAGGGGAACCGGGGAGCTGTTTTTT
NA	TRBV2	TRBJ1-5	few	CASSEMGGRPKNQPQHF	TGTGCCAGCAGCGAAATGGGGGGACGGCCCAAAAATCAGCCCCAGCATTTT
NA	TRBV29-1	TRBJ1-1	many	CSVGVQTGNTEAFF	TGCAGCGTTGGGGTCCAGACGGGGAACACTGAAGCTTTCTTT
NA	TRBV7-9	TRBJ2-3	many	CASSNRITDTQYF	TGTGCCAGCAGCAACCGTATCACAGATACGCAGTATTTT
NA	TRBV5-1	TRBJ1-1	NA	CASSPGWGSTEAFF	TGCGCCAGCAGCCCCGGCTGGGGAAGCACTGAAGCTTTCTTT
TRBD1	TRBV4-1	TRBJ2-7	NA	CASSQAPLRDRGSEQYF	TGCGCCAGCAGCCAAGCCCCTCTCCGGGACAGGGGCTCCGAGCAGTACTTC
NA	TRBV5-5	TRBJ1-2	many	CASGGGRSPYGYTF	TGTGCCAGCGGGGGTGGACGCTCCCCCTATGGCTACACCTTC
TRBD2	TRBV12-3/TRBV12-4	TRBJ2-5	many	CASREGLAGEETQYF	TGTGCCAGCAGAGAGGGACTAGCGGGAGAAGAGACCCAGTACTTC
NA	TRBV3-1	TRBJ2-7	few	CASSPGTNLDEQYF	TGTGCCAGCAGCCCCGGGACAAACCTCGACGAGCAGTACTTC
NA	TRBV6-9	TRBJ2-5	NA	CASSFQDRETQYF	TGTGCCAGCAGTTTCCAGGACAGAGAGACCCAGTACTTC
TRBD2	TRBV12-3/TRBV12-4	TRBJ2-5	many	CASRGLAGPQETQYF	TGTGCCAGCAGAGGACTAGCGGGCCCCCAAGAGACCCAGTACTTC
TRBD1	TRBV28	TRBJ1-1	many	CASSFILPQGDTEAFF	TGTGCCAGCAGTTTCATCCTCCCTCAGGGGGACACTGAAGCTTTCTTT
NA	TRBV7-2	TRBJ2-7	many	CASSLQQFSYEQYF	TGTGCCAGCAGCCTCCAACAGTTCTCCTACGAGCAGTACTTC
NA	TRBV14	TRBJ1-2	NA	CASSQDGTTNYGYTF	TGTGCCAGCAGCCAAGATGGGACAACTAACTATGGCTACACCTTC